One and the same sample provided the 28 T cell receptor beta chains below, sequenced in a study of shared clonotypes between healthy human individuals. Sequencing was performed with immunoSEQ multiplex PCR; in TCRdb, only in-frame clones are kept and a portion is missing. This table holds some 980,000 clones, about 80% found once. Sample: memory CD4+ T cells sorted from blood. The subset: CD45RA-negative fraction. The receptors here all came from a man aged 18 to 35 in good health.

The genes are TRBV19 and TRBJ2-7; TRBD1 aligns across 11 bases. The CDR3 extends over 13 amino acids. Looked up from germline, CDR1 is LNHDA and CDR2 is SQIVND (reference sequence). After removal of 7 bases from V and 4 bases from J, the junction contained 3 bases not matched to a gene. The CDR3 region has the DNA TGTGCCAGTAAGGGGACAGGGGGTTACGAGCAGTACTTC. Protein sequence: CASKGTGGYEQYF.

The table lists this clone with a few counts. The chain joins TRBV6-5 to TRBJ2-4; 8 bases match TRBD2. CDR1 is MNHEY and CDR2 is SVGAGI in the germline V gene. The CDR3 spans 15 residues. J gave up 3 bases and V 6 bases, and 7 bases lay outside the gene matches. The CDR3 bases are TGTGCCAGCAGATGGACTAGCCAGGGCAAAAACATTCAGTACTTC. Its translation is CASRWTSQGKNIQYF.

The chain is built from TRBV15 and TRBJ2-7; weak D call: TRBD1 (5 bases). There are 16 residues in the CDR3. Germline loops: CDR1 LNHNV, CDR2 YYDKDF (reference sequence). V lost 0 bases and J lost 6, with 18 bases in between. The CDR3 bases are TGTGCCACCAGCAGAGAATCCAGGGTCATACAATCCGAGCAGTACTTC. The encoded protein is CATSRESRVIQSEQYF.

The V gene is TRBV9, the J gene TRBJ2-3; TRBD2 aligns across 7 bases. The CDR3 has 15 amino acids. The germline V gene has CDR1 SGDLS and CDR2 YYNGEE. The J segment lost 3 bases and the V segment lost 0 bases, leaving 4 bases of the junction unmatched. The CDR3: CASSVAAGVTDTQYF. The CDR3 region has the DNA TGTGCCAGCAGCGTAGCGGCGGGGGTGACAGATACGCAGTATTTT.

This chain joins TRBV9 and TRBJ1-4; a possible D gene is TRBD1 (5 bases). This CDR3 comprises 16 residues. Per germline, CDR1 SGDLS and CDR2 YYNGEE. Trimming cost V 6 bases and J 10 bases, with 25 bases left between them. CDR3 loop: CASTPGISPQRGKLFF. In nucleotides, the CDR3 is TGTGCCAGCACTCCAGGGATTTCTCCCCAGCGTGGAAAACTGTTTTTT.

V gene TRBV7-2 combines with J gene TRBJ2-3, with 8 bases fitting TRBD2. Germline values: CDR1 SGHTA, CDR2 FQGNSA. CDR3 length equals 15 residues. Losses at the gene ends were 3 bases for V and 4 bases for J; bases not matched to a gene: 6. The CDR3 region has the DNA TGTGCCAGCAGCTTTTCCCAGACTAGCGCAGATACGCAGTATTTT. This codes for CASSFSQTSADTQYF.

V usage is TRBV4-3 and J usage is TRBJ1-2; TRBD1 aligns across 8 bases. The CDR3 has 15 amino acids. The J segment lost 3 bases and the V segment lost 7 bases, leaving 10 bases of the junction unmatched. Germline V CDR1 and CDR2: LGHNA, YSLEER. The CDR3 protein is CASTPGGPRHYGYTF. CDR3 sequence (DNA): TGCGCCAGCACCCCAGGGGGCCCACGGCACTATGGCTACACCTTC.

This chain links TRBV19 with TRBJ1-5; possible D gene TRBD1, 5 bases. CDR1 and CDR2 from the germline V gene are LNHDA and SQIVND (reference sequence). Trimming removed 3 bases from V and 5 bases from J, with 14 bases in between. The CDR3 sequence is 15 residues long. The CDR3 sequence: CASSILQAQHQPQHF. The CDR3 DNA reads TGTGCCAGTAGTATTTTACAGGCCCAACATCAGCCCCAGCATTTT.

This chain links TRBV30 with TRBJ2-3; no reliable D call. This CDR3 contains 15 residues. V was trimmed by 1 base and J by 2 bases, leaving 13 bases between them. From germline, CDR1 is GTSNPN and CDR2 SVGIG (reference sequence). CDR3 DNA: TGTGCCTGGAGTGGGCAGTTGGGATCCACAGATACGCAGTATTTT. Its translation is CAWSGQLGSTDTQYF.

V and J are TRBV30 and TRBJ1-4, with D perhaps matching TRBD1 (6 bases). The CDR3 is 15 residues long. V lost 2 bases and J lost 1, with 11 bases in between. CDR1 and CDR2 (germline): GTSNPN, SVGIG (reference sequence). The CDR3 loop reads CAWSYPDRTNEKLFF. The CDR3 DNA reads TGTGCCTGGAGTTACCCGGACAGAACTAATGAAAAACTGTTTTTT.

The chain employs TRBV4-2 and TRBJ2-3, with 7 positions matching TRBD2. In germline, CDR1 is LGHNA, CDR2 YNFKEQ. This CDR3 contains 16 residues. The J segment lost 4 bases and the V segment lost 0 bases, leaving 7 bases of the junction unmatched. The CDR3 DNA reads TGTGCCAGCAGCCAAGATACCGGGGGGAGGGCAGATACGCAGTATTTT. Its translation is CASSQDTGGRADTQYF.

This rearrangement joins TRBV5-6 to TRBJ2-7, with a tentative D call TRBD2 (6 bases). This CDR3 region has 14 residues. In germline, CDR1 is SGHDT, CDR2 YYEEEE. Trimming cost V 0 bases and J 9 bases, with 16 bases left between them. CDR3 protein: CASSLARRPGGQYF. In nucleotides, the CDR3 is TGTGCCAGCAGCTTGGCCCGCAGGCCCGGGGGGCAGTACTTC.

This clone was seen a handful of times. The genes are TRBV5-1 and TRBJ2-3; 11 nucleotides line up with TRBD2. There are 14 residues in the CDR3. The germline V gene has CDR1 SGHRS and CDR2 YFSETQ. Germline trimming cut 0 bases from V and 6 bases from J; bases unmatched to any gene: 0. CDR3 loop: CASSLGTSGDTQYF. CDR3 DNA sequence: TGCGCCAGCAGCTTGGGGACTAGCGGGGATACGCAGTATTTT.

This clone has just a few counts. The gene calls are TRBV6-4 and TRBJ2-1, with 11 positions matching TRBD2. V lost 6 bases to trimming and J lost 6 bases; unmatched junction nucleotides: 10. This CDR3 has 16 residues. Germline-derived CDR1 and CDR2 are MRHNA and SNTAGT. CDR3 loop: CASSAAGLAGTNEQFF. CDR3 nucleotides: TGTGCCAGCAGCGCCGCCGGACTAGCGGGCACCAATGAGCAGTTCTTC.

This clone was detected once. The rearrangement links TRBV9 to TRBJ2-2; D is ambiguous. Trimming removed 0 bases at V and 1 base at J, with 7 bases between. The CDR3 contains 15 residues. Germline loops: CDR1 SGDLS, CDR2 YYNGEE. This CDR3 is CASSVDRLNTGELFF. In DNA, the CDR3 is TGTGCCAGCAGCGTAGATCGGCTGAACACCGGGGAGCTGTTTTTT.

A few counts support this clone. This sequence joins TRBV9 and TRBJ1-1, with unresolved D. Per germline, CDR1 SGDLS and CDR2 YYNGEE. CDR3 length: 14 residues. V was trimmed by 4 bases and J by 1 base, leaving 11 bases between them. The CDR3 sequence: CASSPGRANTEAFF. The CDR3 DNA follows: TGTGCCAGCAGCCCCGGGAGGGCGAACACTGAAGCTTTCTTT.

V usage is TRBV4-1 and J usage is TRBJ2-1; 13 bases match TRBD2. V lost 5 bases and J lost 5; bases outside the gene matches: 3. The CDR3 spans 15 residues. CDR1 is MGHRA, CDR2 YSYEKL, per germline. The chain's CDR3 is CASSAGLAGNNEQFF. In DNA, the CDR3 is TGCGCCAGCAGCGCGGGACTAGCGGGGAACAATGAGCAGTTCTTC.

Worth noting for this clone: The sample contains more than one DNA sequence encoding this CDR3. The chain recombines TRBV28 with TRBJ1-2; D is uncertain. Germline assignment: CDR1 MDHEN and CDR2 SYDVKM. V was pared by 6 bases and J by 4 bases, with 9 bases between. The CDR3 is 12 amino acids. The CDR3: CASSPRAYGYTF. CDR3 nucleotides: TGTGCCAGCAGCCCCCGAGCCTATGGCTACACCTTC.

The rearrangement joins TRBV9 to TRBJ2-2; no clear D. The CDR3 has 17 amino acids. Between the trimmed V and J ends, which lost 4 bases and 3 bases, there was a span of 19 bases. Germline V gene lookup returns CDR1 SGDLS and CDR2 YYNGEE. CDR3 sequence: CASSQHSSPSYTGELFF. The CDR3 bases are TGTGCCAGCAGCCAACACTCCTCCCCGTCCTACACCGGGGAGCTGTTTTTT. Based on the CDR3 plus reference TRBV9 and TRBJ2-2, the full variable domain is DSGVTQTPKHLITATGQRVTLRCSPRSGDLSVYWYQQSLDQGLQFLIQYYNGEERAKGNILERFSAQQFPDLHSELNLSSLELGDSALYFCASSQHSSPSYTGELFFGEGSRLTVL.

This chain joins TRBV28 and TRBJ1-4, with D perhaps TRBD1 (5 bases). Germline V lookup: CDR1 MDHEN, CDR2 SYDVKM. With 6 bases removed from V and 8 bases from J, the gap between germline ends came to 19 bases. The CDR3 has 15 residues. CDR3: CASREFGVEGEKLFF. The CDR3 DNA follows: TGTGCCAGCAGGGAATTTGGGGTTGAGGGGGAAAAACTGTTTTTT.

The chain carries TRBV5-4 and TRBJ2-5, with 8 bases lining up with TRBD1. Germline CDR1 is SGHNT and CDR2 is YYREEE (reference sequence). The CDR3 consists of 15 residues. V lost 4 bases to trimming and J lost 5 bases; unmatched junction nucleotides: 10. CDR3 coding DNA: TGTGCCAGCAGCCTACTGACAGGGGCCCTGGAGACCCAGTACTTC. Translating it yields CASSLLTGALETQYF. The full variable domain, with the rest looked up from reference TRBV5-4 and TRBJ2-5, is ETGVTQSPTHLIKTRGQQVTLRCSSQSGHNTVSWYQQALGQGPQFIFQYYREEENGRGNFPPRFSGLQFPNYSSELNVNALELDDSALYLCASSLLTGALETQYFGPGTRLLVL.

The chain links TRBV6-6 to TRBJ2-3; possible D gene TRBD2, 6 bases. This CDR3 comprises 15 residues. Trimming removed 6 bases from V and 8 bases from J, with 21 bases in between. Germline CDR1 reads MNHNY; CDR2 reads SVGAGI (reference sequence). The DNA for the CDR3 is TGTGCCAGCAGCCCCTCCGGGACGGTCGGGGGTACGCAGTATTTT. Its protein product is CASSPSGTVGGTQYF.

This clone was recorded a few times. The chain couples TRBV18 to TRBJ1-2, with D hard to call. From germline, CDR1 is KGHSH and CDR2 LQKENI. Trimming stripped 7 bases from V and 2 bases from J, with 5 bases between. The CDR3 is made up of 11 amino acids. The CDR3, as DNA: TGTGCCAGCTACGACAACTATGGCTACACCTTC. It translates to CASYDNYGYTF.

The V call is TRBV7-2, the J call TRBJ1-2; no clear D. V lost 5 bases to trimming and J lost 13 bases, with 14 bases between them. Germline CDR1 SGHTA, CDR2 FQGNSA. This CDR3 is 11 amino acids long. The CDR3 coding sequence is TGTGCCAGCAGCCCACCGGGAGTTGCCACCTTC. It is translated as CASSPPGVATF.

The chain joins TRBV5-6 to TRBJ2-1, with TRBD2 matching over 8 bases. CDR1 and CDR2 (germline): SGHDT, YYEEEE. The ends lost 4 bases at V and 3 bases at J; junction bases unmatched: 6. The CDR3 totals 15 residues. In DNA, the CDR3 is TGTGCCAGCAGCCCGATGGCGGGGGGCTACAATGAGCAGTTCTTC. Translated: CASSPMAGGYNEQFF.

The chain couples TRBV10-1 to TRBJ1-5; D gene ambiguous. CDR3 length: 14 residues. Germline V gene data show CDR1 as WNHNN and CDR2 as SYGVQD (reference sequence). V lost 8 bases, J lost 2 bases, and 13 bases lay in between. CDR3 DNA: TGCGCCAGCGGAAGTTCACGAGGCAATCAGCCCCAGCATTTT. Translating gives CASGSSRGNQPQHF.

This sequence joins TRBV28 and TRBJ1-5; no clear D. The CDR3 length is 16 residues. Germline-derived CDR1 and CDR2 are MDHEN and SYDVKM. Deletions cut 5 bases from V and 0 bases from J, with 14 bases between. CDR3 amino acids: CASSPDQYNSNQPQHF. CDR3 bases: TGTGCCAGCAGTCCCGATCAGTATAATAGCAATCAGCCCCAGCATTTT.

On this clone: This sequence may be a read error, since a much larger clone differs from it by one base. Distinct nucleotide sequences in the sample also encode this CDR3. The CDR3 DNA reads TGTGCCAGCAGCCCGATGAACACTGAAGCTTTCTTT. It translates to CASSPMNTEAFF. The chain couples TRBV7-9 to TRBJ1-1; D gene unclear. The germline V gene has CDR1 SEHNR and CDR2 FQNEAQ (reference sequence). CDR3 size: 12 residues. V was trimmed by 5 bases and J by 0 bases, leaving 4 bases between them.